These 31 T cell receptor beta chains were sequenced from one sample in a study of CD8+CD57+ T cells in acquired aplastic anemia. According to the study, genomic DNA was the template for TCR beta VDJ and CDR3 profiling. TCRdb reprocessed the reads with MiXCR, giving one entry per CDR3 protein. The sample comprises 350,000 to 450,000 distinct CDR3 sequences, 65% to 80% of which are singletons, and around 4% rests with the top ten. The specimen was sorted CD4+, CD8+, or CD8+CD57+ T cells (not recorded which) from PBMCs. Source of these receptors: a human donor in good health, serving as a control.

This clonotype was counted once. V and J are TRBV10-3 and TRBJ2-3; D gene ambiguous. This CDR3 is 11 amino acids long. From germline, CDR1 is ENHRY and CDR2 SYGVKD. The CDR3 protein is CAMYDTDTQYF. The CDR3 nucleotides read TGTGCGATGTACGATACAGATACGCAGTATTTT.

The rearrangement links TRBV6-5 to TRBJ2-5; D is perhaps TRBD1 (5 bases). This CDR3 spans 12 amino acids. V gave up 5 bases and J gave up 5 bases, with 9 bases separating them. The V gene's germline CDR1 is MNHEY and CDR2 SVGAGI. CDR3 sequence reads: CASSGADETQYF. CDR3 nucleotides: TGTGCCAGCAGTGGGGCCGACGAGACCCAGTACTTC.

The chain carries TRBV2 and TRBJ2-1; 9 bases fit TRBD1. The CDR3 extends over 15 amino acids. The J segment lost 9 bases and the V segment lost 6 bases, leaving 12 bases of the junction unmatched. The germline V gene encodes CDR1 SNHLY and CDR2 FYNNEI. CDR3 region: CASSRQGGAKPEQFF. CDR3 nucleotides: TGTGCCAGCAGCCGACAGGGGGGCGCGAAGCCTGAGCAGTTCTTC.

There are many counts of this clonotype. The J gene is TRBJ2-3, the V gene TRBV6-6; the match to TRBD1 covers 8 bases. Germline values: CDR1 MNHNY, CDR2 SVGAGI (reference sequence). The V and J ends lost 7 bases and 3 bases, in that order; junction bases with no gene match: 9. CDR3 length: 15 amino acids. Here the CDR3 DNA reads TGTGCCAGCACCGAGGACAGGGTCAGGACAGATACGCAGTATTTT. It codes for CASTEDRVRTDTQYF.

Notes on this clonotype: Germline and junction disagree at one end, which may indicate a read error. The chain links TRBV7-7 to TRBJ1-1; D call uncertain. The CDR3 runs 13 residues. CDR1 SSHAT and CDR2 FNYEAQ come from the germline V gene (reference sequence). The CDR3 bases are TGTGCCAGCAGCCTGGGCGCCCGCACAGATACGCACTTT. This sequence encodes CASSLGARTDTHF.

A note on this clonotype: It is likely a read error, because the conserved phenylalanine at the end of the CDR3 is missing. V usage is TRBV7-2 and J usage is TRBJ1-3; D possibly corresponds to TRBD1 (5 bases). CDR1 SGHTA and CDR2 FQGNSA come from the germline V gene. CDR3 length: 13 residues. This chain's CDR3 is CASSLDGGNPIYY. The CDR3 region has the DNA TGTGCCAGCAGCCTGGATGGGGGAAACCCCATATATTAT.

As concerns this clonotype: At one of its ends the junction is not consistent with the germline gene, which may arise from a read error. The CDR3, as DNA: TGTGCCAGCAGCCAGCGGGGCCTAGACAATGAGCAGTTCTTT. Amino acids: CASSQRGLDNEQFF. This chain uses TRBV7-6 with TRBJ2-3; 7 bases are shared with TRBD2. The length of the CDR3 is 14 residues. Germline V gene lookup returns CDR1 SGHVS and CDR2 FNYEAQ.

Of note for this clonotype: With a much larger clone just one base away, this may be a read error. The chain employs TRBV5-4 and TRBJ2-1; TRBD2 matches at 8 bases. Germline V gene data show CDR1 as SGHNT and CDR2 as YYREEE (reference sequence). CDR3 size: 16 residues. V lost 0 bases and J lost 5; bases outside the gene matches: 7. The DNA for the CDR3 is TGTGCCAGCAGCTTGGCAGGGCGGGGGGAGGACAATGAGCAGTTCTTC. It encodes CASSLAGRGEDNEQFF. Complete variable domain (other parts from reference TRBV5-4 and TRBJ2-1): ETGVTQSPTHLIKTRGQQVTLRCSSQSGHNTVSWYQQALGQGPQFIFQYYREEENGRGNFPPRFSGLQFPNYSSELNVNALELDDSALYLCASSLAGRGEDNEQFFGPGTRLTVL.

This clonotype was seen only a few times. This chain connects TRBV24-1 to TRBJ2-5; D could derive from TRBD1 or TRBD2 (5 bases each). Germline assignment: CDR1 KGHDR and CDR2 SFDVKD. CDR3 length equals 12 residues. Trimming took 2 bases from V and 7 from J, leaving 7 bases between them. In DNA, the CDR3 is TGTGCCACCAGTGATTACGGGGCGACCCAGTACTTC. Its translation is CATSDYGATQYF.

This clonotype appeared many times. This chain uses TRBV29-1 with TRBJ2-5; D call uncertain. V was cut by 3 bases and J by 4 bases, with 12 bases left in between. Germline loops: CDR1 SQVTM, CDR2 ANQGSEA. The CDR3 covers 13 residues. The CDR3 DNA sequence: TGCAGCGTTGACCCCAGGAACAGAGAGACCCAGTACTTC. This translates into CSVDPRNRETQYF.

The rearrangement joins TRBV6-5 to TRBJ2-1, with D perhaps being TRBD1 or TRBD2 (5 bases each). This CDR3 region has 14 residues. Trimming pared 5 bases from V and 7 bases from J, leaving 15 bases between. Germline V gene data show CDR1 as MNHEY and CDR2 as SVGAGI. The CDR3 spells CASSRGRDGNEQFF. Written as DNA, the CDR3 is TGTGCCAGCAGTCGGGGACGGGACGGGAATGAGCAGTTCTTC.

The V gene is TRBV24-1, the J gene TRBJ2-1; no definite D call. V was trimmed by 5 bases and J by 8 bases, leaving 9 bases between them. Germline V gene data show CDR1 as KGHDR and CDR2 as SFDVKD. The CDR3 has 12 amino acids. CDR3 bases: TGTGCCACCAGTGTTAGGGAATATGAGCAGTTCTTC. The encoded protein is CATSVREYEQFF.

The gene calls are TRBV9 and TRBJ1-2, with D tentatively TRBD1 (5 bases). The CDR3 is made up of 14 amino acids. Germline-derived CDR1 and CDR2 are SGDLS and YYNGEE. The V end lost 0 bases, the J end lost 4 bases, and 10 bases lay between the germline ends. The CDR3 DNA reads TGTGCCAGCAGCGTAGGGGCGGGGGGCTATGGCTACACCTTC. It is translated as CASSVGAGGYGYTF.

V gene TRBV5-1 combines with J gene TRBJ1-2, with a tentative D call TRBD1 (6 bases). CDR3 size: 13 residues. V lost 0 bases and J 10 bases, leaving 13 bases between the germline ends. Per germline, CDR1 SGHRS and CDR2 YFSETQ. Here the CDR3 DNA reads TGCGCCAGCAGCTTGGAGGGGGGGTATACCTACACCTTC. Amino acid sequence: CASSLEGGYTYTF.

At least ten counts were recorded for this clonotype. This chain links TRBV18 with TRBJ2-2, with TRBD1 matching over 9 bases. This CDR3 comprises 14 residues. Germline trimming cut 3 bases from V and 7 bases from J; bases unmatched to any gene: 3. Looked up from germline, CDR1 is KGHSH and CDR2 is LQKENI. CDR3 sequence reads: CASSPGQGHGELFF. In DNA form, the CDR3 reads TGTGCCAGCTCACCTGGACAGGGGCACGGGGAGCTGTTTTTT.

As regards this clonotype: Sequence at one end of the junction differs from germline and may be a read error. V gene TRBV20-1 combines with J gene TRBJ2-3, with D perhaps assigned TRBD1 or TRBD2 (5 bases each). The CDR3 runs 11 residues. Per the germline V gene, CDR1 is DFQATT and CDR2 is SNEGSKA (reference sequence). The CDR3 reads CSASGADTRHF. For the CDR3, the DNA is TGCAGTGCTAGCGGGGCAGATACGCGGCATTTT.

The chain has TRBV10-3 and TRBJ2-1; no definite D call. Germline assignment: CDR1 ENHRY and CDR2 SYGVKD. V lost 2 bases and J lost 2, with 16 bases in between. The CDR3 has 17 amino acids. CDR3 bases: TGTGCCATCAGTGAGAAGAGTAAAGAATTCACCTACAATGAGCAGTTCTTC. As protein: CAISEKSKEFTYNEQFF.

Points on this clonotype: The junction and the germline gene differ at one end; a read error may be behind it. The chain links TRBV7-9 to TRBJ2-7; tentative D call: TRBD2 (5 bases). The CDR3 spans 14 residues. CDR1 is SEHNR and CDR2 is FQNEAQ in the germline V gene (reference sequence). The CDR3 DNA follows: TGTGCCAGCAGCCATGGAAGTGGAGGAGCCGGGGAGCTGTTC. This codes for CASSHGSGGAGELF.

As to this clonotype: Being one base from a much bigger clone, this may be a read error. The V gene is TRBV12-5, the J gene TRBJ2-2; 7 bases align to TRBD1. This CDR3 is 15 amino acids long. Germline values: CDR1 LGHNT, CDR2 FRNRAP. The V and J ends lost 7 bases and 7 bases, in that order; junction bases with no gene match: 12. The CDR3 is CASARRQGSGGELFF. In nucleotides, the CDR3 is TGTGCTAGTGCCAGGAGACAGGGATCGGGCGGGGAGCTGTTTTTT.

In the case of this clonotype: A junction end diverges from the germline sequence, so it may reflect a read error. V usage is TRBV20-1 and J usage is TRBJ2-1; the D is unclear. The CDR3 totals 15 residues. CDR1 is DFQATT, CDR2 SNEGSKA, per germline (reference sequence). CDR3 coding DNA: TGCAGTGCTAGGAGGACGGGCATCTCCTACAATGAGCTGTTCTTC. Amino acids: CSARRTGISYNELFF.

This clonotype has a count of ten or more. The gene calls are TRBV27 and TRBJ1-6; maybe TRBD1 (5 bases). V was clipped by 6 bases and J by 2 bases, with 11 bases between them. Germline CDR1 reads MNHEY; CDR2 reads SMNVEV (reference sequence). The CDR3 covers 15 residues. CDR3 region: CASSPGFTYNSPLHF. The DNA of the CDR3 is TGTGCCAGCAGCCCAGGGTTCACCTATAATTCACCCCTCCACTTT.

Comments on this clonotype: Without the conserved terminal phenylalanine or tryptophan, this CDR3 likely stems from a read error. The DNA is left out, because the CDR3 cannot be placed on it with certainty; the CDR3 is given as TCRdb lists it. The chain joins TRBV7-9 to TRBJ2-7; the D segment call TRBD1 is taken from the table without a DNA check. The V gene's germline CDR1 is SEHNR and CDR2 FQNEAQ (reference sequence). The CDR3 spans 9 amino acids, including both terminal residues. This chain's CDR3 is CASSPSGGA.

On this clonotype: The DNA is omitted, as the CDR3 cannot be located on it reliably, and the CDR3 follows TCRdb's listing. This chain links TRBV9 with TRBJ1-2. The CDR3 is 14 amino acids in total, end residues counted. Germline CDR1 SGDLS, CDR2 YYNGEE. The CDR3 is CASGDYGYTFGSAF.

The chain uses TRBV6-6 and TRBJ2-7; 10 bases are shared with TRBD1. J gave up 5 bases and V 5 bases, and 12 bases lay outside the gene matches. CDR3 size: 16 residues. Germline CDR1 MNHNY, CDR2 SVGAGI (reference sequence). CDR3 coding DNA: TGTGCCAGCAGTCTAAGGACAGGGGGGGAACGGGACGAGCAGTACTTC. Protein sequence: CASSLRTGGERDEQYF.

There are many counts of this clonotype. The V call is TRBV5-1, the J call TRBJ1-1; D is possibly TRBD1 (6 bases). Germline V CDR1 and CDR2: SGHRS, YFSETQ. V was trimmed by 0 bases and J by 5 bases, leaving 17 bases between them. The CDR3 contains 16 residues. CDR3 protein: CASSLAGTWGGTEAFF. The CDR3 DNA reads as TGCGCCAGCAGCTTGGCCGGGACATGGGGGGGGACTGAAGCTTTCTTT.

This clonotype was found many times. The V gene is TRBV12-5, the J gene TRBJ1-1; D gene ambiguous. From germline, CDR1 is LGHNT and CDR2 FRNRAP. The CDR3 spans 15 residues. Trimming stripped 0 bases from V and 3 bases from J, with 11 bases between. This chain's CDR3 is CASGLVIKSHTEAFF. The CDR3 bases are TGTGCTAGTGGTTTGGTAATAAAGAGTCACACTGAAGCTTTCTTT.

This clonotype has a single count. With a much larger clone just one base away, this may be a read error. The gene calls are TRBV19 and TRBJ1-1; D is ambiguous. The V gene's germline CDR1 is LNHDA and CDR2 SQIVND (reference sequence). The CDR3 consists of 14 residues. As DNA, the CDR3 is TGTGCCAGTAGTGCGGGATATATAGACACTGAAGCTCTCTTT. It translates to CASSAGYIDTEALF.

In this sample, this clonotype turned up many times. The chain couples TRBV20-1 to TRBJ2-7; 11 bases align to TRBD2. J was trimmed by 5 bases and V by 2 bases; bases with no gene match: 8. Looked up from germline, CDR1 is DFQATT and CDR2 is SNEGSKA (reference sequence). The CDR3 is 15 residues long. Written as DNA, the CDR3 is TGCAGTGCTAGATCATTAGCGGGGGGGCGTCACGAGCAGTACTTC. It specifies CSARSLAGGRHEQYF.

Note on this clonotype: This is likely a read error, given that the CDR3 carries no conserved phenylalanine or tryptophan at its end. It is unclear where the CDR3 begins or ends on the DNA, so no DNA is shown, and the CDR3 is as TCRdb lists it. V and J are TRBV7-2 and TRBJ2-3. The CDR3 spans 13 amino acids, including both terminal residues. Germline V gene data show CDR1 as SGHTA and CDR2 as FQGNSA. CDR3 amino acids: CASSLRTTDAKLL.

This chain uses TRBV7-9 with TRBJ2-1; perhaps TRBD1 as D (6 bases). V lost 5 bases and J lost 16, with 27 bases in between. CDR1 is SEHNR and CDR2 is FQNEAQ in the germline V gene (reference sequence). CDR3 length: 15 amino acids. CDR3 bases: TGTGCCAGCAGCCCACGAGGGGGACCTAGGCGACACCTTTTCTTC. It encodes CASSPRGGPRRHLFF.

This clonotype was detected many times. V is TRBV5-8 and J is TRBJ2-5; 9 bases are a match to TRBD1. The CDR3 spans 16 residues. Unmatched junction bases numbered 14, after V lost 6 bases and J lost 5 bases. Germline CDR1 and CDR2: SGHTS and YDEGEE. The CDR3 region has the DNA TGTGCCAGCACCAAGCCAGAGACAGGGGGTATGGAGACCCAGTACTTC. It is translated as CASTKPETGGMETQYF. Filled out from reference TRBV5-8 and TRBJ2-5, the complete variable domain reads EAGVTQSPTHLIKTRGQQATLRCSPISGHTSVYWYQQALGLGLQFLLWYDEGEERNRGNFPPRFSGRQFPNYSSELNVNALELEDSALYLCASTKPETGGMETQYFGPGTRLLVL.